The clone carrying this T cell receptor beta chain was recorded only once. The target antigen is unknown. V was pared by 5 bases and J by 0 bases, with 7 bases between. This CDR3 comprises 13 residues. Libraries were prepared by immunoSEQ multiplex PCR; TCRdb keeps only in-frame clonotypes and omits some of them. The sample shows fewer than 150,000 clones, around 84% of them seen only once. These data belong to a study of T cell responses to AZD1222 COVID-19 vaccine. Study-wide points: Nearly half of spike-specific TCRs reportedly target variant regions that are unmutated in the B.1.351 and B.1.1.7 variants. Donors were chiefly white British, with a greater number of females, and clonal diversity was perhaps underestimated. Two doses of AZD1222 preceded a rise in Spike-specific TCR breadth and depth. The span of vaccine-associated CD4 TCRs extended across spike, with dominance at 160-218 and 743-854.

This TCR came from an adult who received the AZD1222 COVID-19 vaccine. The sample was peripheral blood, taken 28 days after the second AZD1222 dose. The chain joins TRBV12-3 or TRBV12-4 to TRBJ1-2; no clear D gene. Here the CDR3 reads CASSDEANYGYTF. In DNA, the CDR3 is TGTGCCAGCAGTGATGAAGCTAACTATGGCTACACCTTC.